This T cell receptor (beta chain) is from a study of pediatric ulcerative colitis. Sequencing was at survey level. This table comes from immunoSEQ multiplex PCR, and its TCRdb copy is limited to in-frame clones, with some not included. The table shows around 61,000 clones, with about 86% occurring only once. Germline V gives CDR1 SQVTM, CDR2 ANQGSEA. Germline trimming cut 7 bases from V and 6 bases from J; bases unmatched to any gene: 7. The CDR3 is 13 amino acids. Sequencing was carried out using blood. The chain combines TRBV29-1 with TRBJ1-2; TRBD1 matches 11 bases. This TCR derives from a boy aged 5-17 years with severe ulcerative colitis. The CDR3 sequence is CSGGQGDLDGYTF. In DNA, the CDR3 is TGCAGCGGGGGACAGGGGGATTTAGATGGCTACACCTTC. Supplemented by reference TRBV29-1 and TRBJ1-2, the full variable domain reads SAVISQKPSRDICQRGTSLTIQCQVDSQVTMMFWYRQQPGQSLTLIATANQGSEATYESGFVIDKFPISRPNLTFSTLTVSNMSPEDSSIYLCSGGQGDLDGYTFGSGTRLTVV.